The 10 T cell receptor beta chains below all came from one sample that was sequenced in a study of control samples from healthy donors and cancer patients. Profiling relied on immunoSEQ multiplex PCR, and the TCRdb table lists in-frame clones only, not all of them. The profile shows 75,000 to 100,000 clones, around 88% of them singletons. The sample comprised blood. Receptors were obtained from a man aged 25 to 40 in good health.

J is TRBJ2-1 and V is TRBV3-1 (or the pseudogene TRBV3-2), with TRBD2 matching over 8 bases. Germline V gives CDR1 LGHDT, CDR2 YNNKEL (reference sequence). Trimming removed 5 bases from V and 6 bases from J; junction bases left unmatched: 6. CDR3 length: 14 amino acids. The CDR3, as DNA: TGTGCCAGCAGCGTAGCGGGGAGCGGCAATGAGCAGTTCTTC. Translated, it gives CASSVAGSGNEQFF.

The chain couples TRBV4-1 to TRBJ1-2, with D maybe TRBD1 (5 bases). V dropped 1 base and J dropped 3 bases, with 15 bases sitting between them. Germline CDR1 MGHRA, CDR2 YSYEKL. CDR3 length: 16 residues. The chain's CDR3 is CASSQAPRQLYYGYTF. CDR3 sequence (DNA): TGCGCCAGCAGCCAAGCGCCCCGACAGCTCTACTATGGCTACACCTTC.

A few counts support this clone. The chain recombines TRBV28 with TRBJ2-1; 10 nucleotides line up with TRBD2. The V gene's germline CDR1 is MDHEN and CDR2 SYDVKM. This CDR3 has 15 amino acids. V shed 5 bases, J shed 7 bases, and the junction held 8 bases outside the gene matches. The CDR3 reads CASSTLAGVLNEQFF. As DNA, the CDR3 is TGTGCCAGCAGTACGCTAGCGGGAGTCCTTAATGAGCAGTTCTTC.

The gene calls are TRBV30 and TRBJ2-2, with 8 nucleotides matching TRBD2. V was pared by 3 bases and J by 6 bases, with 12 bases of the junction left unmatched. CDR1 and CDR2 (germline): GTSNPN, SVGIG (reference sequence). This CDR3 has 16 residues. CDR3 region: CAWSLTWASGSGELFF. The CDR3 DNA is TGTGCCTGGAGCCTTACTTGGGCTAGCGGGTCCGGGGAGCTGTTTTTT. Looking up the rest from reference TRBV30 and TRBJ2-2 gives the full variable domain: SQTIHQWPATLVQPVGSPLSLECTVEGTSNPNLYWYRQAAGRGLQLLFYSVGIGQISSEVPQNLSASRPQDRQFILSSKKLLLSDSGFYLCAWSLTWASGSGELFFGEGSRLTVL.

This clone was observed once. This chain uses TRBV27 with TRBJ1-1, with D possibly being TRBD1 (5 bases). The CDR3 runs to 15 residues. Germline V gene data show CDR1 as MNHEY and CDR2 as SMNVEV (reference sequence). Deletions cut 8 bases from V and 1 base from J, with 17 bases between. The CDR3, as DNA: TGTGCCAGCGGGACCGCTCCTGGGGGGAACACTGAAGCTTTCTTT. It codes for CASGTAPGGNTEAFF.

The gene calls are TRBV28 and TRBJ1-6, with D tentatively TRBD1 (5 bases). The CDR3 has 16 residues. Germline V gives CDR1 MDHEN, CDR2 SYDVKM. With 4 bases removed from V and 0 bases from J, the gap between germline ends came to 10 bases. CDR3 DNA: TGTGCCAGCAGTTCTCGGGGGAGCTCCTATAATTCACCCCTCCACTTT. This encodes CASSSRGSSYNSPLHF.

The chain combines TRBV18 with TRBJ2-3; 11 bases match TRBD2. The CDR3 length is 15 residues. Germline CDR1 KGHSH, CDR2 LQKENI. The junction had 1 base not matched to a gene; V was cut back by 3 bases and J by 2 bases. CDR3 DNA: TGTGCCAGCTCACCGACTAGCGGGACCACAGATACGCAGTATTTT. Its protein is CASSPTSGTTDTQYF.

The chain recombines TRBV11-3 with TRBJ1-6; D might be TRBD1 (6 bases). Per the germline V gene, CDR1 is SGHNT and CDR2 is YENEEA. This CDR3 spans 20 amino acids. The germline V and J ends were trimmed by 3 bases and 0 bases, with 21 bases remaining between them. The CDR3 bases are TGTGCCAGCAGCTTCCGTGCCTCTATTGGACAGAGCTCCTATAATTCACCCCTCCACTTT. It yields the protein CASSFRASIGQSSYNSPLHF.

The CDR3 loop is CASSPGTNPYNEQFF. The CDR3 DNA reads as TGTGCCAGCAGCCCCGGGACTAACCCATACAATGAGCAGTTCTTC. The rearrangement uses TRBV7-3 and TRBJ2-1, with 7 bases that match TRBD2. The CDR3 covers 15 residues. Germline values: CDR1 SGHTA, CDR2 FQGTGA. V trimming: 5 bases; J trimming: 4 bases; junction bases outside the gene matches: 8.

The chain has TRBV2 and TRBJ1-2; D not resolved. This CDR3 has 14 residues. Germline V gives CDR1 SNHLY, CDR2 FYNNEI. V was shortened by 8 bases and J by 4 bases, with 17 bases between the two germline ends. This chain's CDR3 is CASARGGPGYGYTF. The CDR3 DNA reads TGTGCCAGCGCCCGGGGAGGGCCCGGCTATGGCTACACCTTC.